This T cell receptor beta chain was captured in a study of cytomegalovirus exposure and HLA in healthy donors. Researchers ran the PCR with 60 Vbeta and 13 Jbeta primers. Profiled with immunoSEQ multiplex PCR; TCRdb holds only in-frame clones, not every one. The sample contains some 150,000 clones, around 74% of which appear only once. The receptor comes from a female donor in good health and CMV-seronegative. Sequencing used PBMCs.

In DNA, the CDR3 is TGCGCCAGCAGCCAAGCCCCCCGGACTGTGCACGAGCAGTACTTC. Amino acids: CASSQAPRTVHEQYF. This rearrangement joins TRBV4-1 to TRBJ2-7; a possible D gene is TRBD2 (5 bases). This CDR3 spans 15 amino acids. The germline V gene encodes CDR1 MGHRA and CDR2 YSYEKL. Between the trimmed V and J ends, which lost 1 base and 5 bases, there was a span of 15 bases.